This T cell receptor (beta chain) was identified during a study of blood T cell repertoires in COVID-19. As for the study in general: T cells, B-cell-depleted T cells, or PBMCs supplied cDNA or gDNA.

Study members were between about 18 and 100 years old and lived in fewer than 30 US regions. The V end lost 0 bases, the J end lost 7 bases, and 4 bases lay between the germline ends. The CDR3 runs to 12 residues. Germline CDR1 and CDR2: LNHDA and SQIVND (reference sequence). Profiled with immunoSEQ multiplex PCR; TCRdb holds only in-frame clones, not every one. Of 250,000 to 300,000 clones in the sample, roughly four fifths were seen once. Source material: PBMCs or T cells enriched from blood (not recorded which). The sequence came from a man aged 35 to 55 who had been exposed to COVID-19. The chain couples TRBV19 to TRBJ2-1; D not resolved. The chain's CDR3 is CASSIDRNEQFF. The CDR3 DNA is TGTGCCAGTAGTATAGATCGGAATGAGCAGTTCTTC.